Listed here is a single TCR beta chain. The repertoire was sequenced with immunoSEQ multiplex PCR; TCRdb's copy has only in-frame clones and lacks some. This table holds roughly 6,700 clones, about 97% found once. The CDR3 is 13 residues long. Trimming took 1 base from V and 4 from J, leaving 4 bases between them. Looked up from germline, CDR1 is SGHNT and CDR2 is YENEEA. The data derive from a study of T cell clonotyping in hematopoietic cell transplantation. The time point was: recipient sample about 28 days before transplant, after cytoreduction. The source material was peripheral blood mononuclear cells, sampled before stem cell transplant. The sequence was obtained from a man between 65 and 80 years old with acute myeloid leukemia. Some clones in this sample may be carry-over from other donors' samples. J is TRBJ2-2 and V is TRBV11-3; D gene unclear. Here the CDR3 DNA reads TGTGCCAGCAGCTTAGTGTCCACCGGGGAGCTGTTTTTT. This gives the protein CASSLVSTGELFF.